Below, 17 T cell receptor beta chains from the same sample are listed, as sequenced in a study of Ad26.COV2.S vaccination and SARS-CoV-2 variants. Treatment: 19 received Ad26.COV2.S at low or high dose, single or two shots; five or six received placebo; per-sample allocation not given. Material that was analyzed had been drawn on day 63 after the first vaccine or placebo injection. Produced via immunoSEQ multiplex PCR; TCRdb's table is partial and in-frame only. The sample lists about half a million clones; 80% to 90% were seen once. The sample here was peripheral blood, taken in a trial of Ad26.COV2.S vaccine versus placebo. The receptors here all came from a person between 18 and 65 years old who received the Ad26.COV2.S COVID-19 vaccine or a placebo.

This chain joins TRBV7-3 and TRBJ2-3; 13 nucleotides align to TRBD2. This CDR3 spans 17 amino acids. The germline V gene has CDR1 SGHTA and CDR2 FQGTGA. J lost 2 bases, V lost 6 bases, and 8 bases had no gene match. DNA for the CDR3: TGTGCCAGCAGTGCGGGACTAGCGGGAATGGTCACAGATACGCAGTATTTT. Encoded protein: CASSAGLAGMVTDTQYF.

The rearrangement uses TRBV19 and TRBJ2-7, with 7 bases that match TRBD1. After removal of 5 bases from V and 2 bases from J, the junction contained 6 bases not matched to a gene. CDR3 length: 14 residues. In germline, CDR1 is LNHDA, CDR2 SQIVND (reference sequence). The CDR3 protein is CASSLGQAPYEQYF. The CDR3 bases are TGTGCCAGTAGTTTAGGACAGGCCCCCTACGAGCAGTACTTC.

The CDR3 DNA reads as TGTGCCAGCAGTTACTCGATCTCTCAGCCCCAGCATTTT. It codes for CASSYSISQPQHF. The chain employs TRBV6-5 and TRBJ1-5; no clear D gene. CDR1 and CDR2 from the germline V gene are MNHEY and SVGAGI. The CDR3 covers 13 residues. Trimming left V 0 bases short and J 6 bases short, with 6 bases between.

J is TRBJ2-7 and V is TRBV9; D may be TRBD1 or TRBD2 (5 bases each). In germline, CDR1 is SGDLS, CDR2 YYNGEE. The CDR3 runs to 15 residues. The V end was cut by 0 bases, the J end by 2 bases, with 12 bases between. CDR3 DNA: TGTGCCAGCAGCGTAGATGTGGGACCCACCTACGAGCAGTACTTC. As protein: CASSVDVGPTYEQYF.

This sequence joins TRBV19 and TRBJ2-7, with a tentative D call TRBD2 (6 bases). Per the germline V gene, CDR1 is LNHDA and CDR2 is SQIVND (reference sequence). The CDR3 runs to 13 residues. V shed 6 bases and J shed 3 bases, with 12 bases lying between them. DNA for the CDR3: TGTGCCAGTAGCATTGGAGGGTTCTACGAGCAGTACTTC. Translating gives CASSIGGFYEQYF.

V usage is TRBV20-1 and J usage is TRBJ2-6; TRBD1 matches at 9 bases. The CDR3 contains 17 residues. Germline values: CDR1 DFQATT, CDR2 SNEGSKA (reference sequence). V lost 3 bases to trimming and J lost 0 bases; unmatched junction nucleotides: 6. CDR3 DNA: TGCAGTGCTAGTTTTGGGACAGGGTACTCTGGGGCCAACGTCCTGACTTTC. It yields the protein CSASFGTGYSGANVLTF.

This chain joins TRBV7-2 and TRBJ2-3; the match to TRBD2 covers 15 bases. Germline loops: CDR1 SGHTA, CDR2 FQGNSA. Trimming at V came to 1 base and at J to 5 bases, leaving 7 bases not matched to a gene. This CDR3 comprises 18 residues. The CDR3, as DNA: TGTGCCAGCAGCTTAGTCGACGGGACTAGCGGGGGGAGAGATACGCAGTATTTT. This gives the protein CASSLVDGTSGGRDTQYF.

The CDR3 DNA reads TGTGCCAGCAGCTTAGGCCCGGCGGGGGAGCAGTACTTC. The encoded protein is CASSLGPAGEQYF. The rearrangement links TRBV11-2 to TRBJ2-7, with a possible D match to TRBD2 (6 bases). Trimming took 1 base from V and 7 from J, leaving 11 bases between them. Per the germline V gene, CDR1 is SGHAT and CDR2 is FQNNGV. The CDR3 runs to 13 residues.

The J gene is TRBJ1-2, the V gene TRBV6-5; TRBD1 is a possible D gene (5 bases). Trimming removed 0 bases from V and 4 bases from J, with 9 bases in between. Germline CDR1 is MNHEY and CDR2 is SVGAGI. The CDR3 is 14 amino acids. In DNA, the CDR3 is TGTGCCAGCAGTTACTCACGAGGGGTCTATGGCTACACCTTC. It yields the protein CASSYSRGVYGYTF.

V gene TRBV28 combines with J gene TRBJ2-7; D might be TRBD1 (6 bases). The CDR3 loop spans 13 amino acids. Trimming stripped 6 bases from V and 2 bases from J, with 11 bases between. The V gene's germline CDR1 is MDHEN and CDR2 SYDVKM. Here the CDR3 DNA reads TGTGCCAGCAGAACCGACAGGCCCTACGAGCAGTACTTC. Residues: CASRTDRPYEQYF.

The chain employs TRBV6-6 and TRBJ2-5, with D maybe TRBD2 (6 bases). The CDR3 totals 14 residues. Germline V gene sequence: CDR1 MNHNY, CDR2 SVGAGI (reference sequence). Trimming left V 6 bases short and J 1 base short, with 12 bases between. The CDR3 protein is CASRASAFQETQYF. The CDR3, as DNA: TGTGCCAGCAGGGCTAGCGCGTTCCAAGAGACCCAGTACTTC.

The chain has TRBV6-1 and TRBJ2-3, with D maybe TRBD2 (7 bases). The germline V gene has CDR1 MNHNS and CDR2 SASEGT. V was trimmed by 3 bases and J by 2 bases, leaving 21 bases between them. CDR3 length: 18 residues. CDR3 sequence reads: CASSEGGSLSGVTDTQYF. The CDR3 DNA follows: TGTGCCAGCAGTGAGGGGGGCTCGTTGAGCGGGGTCACAGATACGCAGTATTTT.

V is TRBV2 and J is TRBJ1-5; D remains unclear. The V gene lost 3 bases and the J gene lost 1 base, with 10 bases spanning the gap. There are 15 residues in the CDR3. Per the germline V gene, CDR1 is SNHLY and CDR2 is FYNNEI. In nucleotides, the CDR3 is TGTGCCAGCAGTGAGAATCGAGGGAGCAATCAGCCCCAGCATTTT. Its protein is CASSENRGSNQPQHF.

The chain is built from TRBV7-6 and TRBJ2-7; 10 bases line up with TRBD2. V lost 2 bases, J lost 5 bases, and 9 bases stayed unmatched. In germline, CDR1 is SGHVS, CDR2 FNYEAQ. The CDR3 extends over 16 amino acids. The CDR3 nucleotides read TGTGCCAGCAGCTTACTAGCGGGGGCATCGAACCACGAGCAGTACTTC. This translates into CASSLLAGASNHEQYF.

The chain links TRBV11-3 to TRBJ2-5; 8 bases align to TRBD2. V gave up 4 bases and J gave up 4 bases; unmatched junction bases: 8. The length of the CDR3 is 15 residues. The germline V gene has CDR1 SGHNT and CDR2 YENEEA. The CDR3 sequence: CASSSRGAPGETQYF. The CDR3 DNA follows: TGTGCCAGCAGCTCGCGGGGGGCCCCGGGAGAGACCCAGTACTTC. Supplemented by reference TRBV11-3 and TRBJ2-5, the full variable domain reads EAGVVQSPRYKIIEKKQPVAFWCNPISGHNTLYWYLQNLGQGPELLIRYENEEAVDDSQLPKDRFSAERLKGVDSTLKIQPAELGDSAVYLCASSSRGAPGETQYFGPGTRLLVL.

This clone was counted only a few times. This rearrangement joins TRBV4-2 to TRBJ2-7; D gene uncertain. The CDR3 covers 14 residues. V was trimmed by 4 bases and J by 0 bases, leaving 10 bases between them. Germline CDR1 and CDR2: LGHNA and YNFKEQ. CDR3 residues: CASSLGSGSYEQYF. The CDR3 DNA reads TGTGCCAGCAGCCTTGGGTCGGGCTCCTACGAGCAGTACTTC.

The chain recombines TRBV9 with TRBJ2-3; 11 bases are a match to TRBD1. The CDR3 has 17 residues. Germline-derived CDR1 and CDR2 are SGDLS and YYNGEE. Trimming took 0 bases from V and 5 from J; bases not matched to a gene: 8. CDR3 sequence: CASSVADGTGGIDTQYF. CDR3 sequence (DNA): TGTGCCAGCAGCGTAGCTGATGGGACAGGGGGGATAGATACGCAGTATTTT.